Listed here is a single T cell receptor (beta chain). This record comes from a study of blood T cell repertoires in COVID-19. The repertoire was sequenced with immunoSEQ multiplex PCR; TCRdb's copy has only in-frame clones and lacks some. The table shows about 160,000 clones, with 65% to 85% occurring only once. The source is a woman of 80 years or more with active or convalescent COVID-19. Source material: peripheral blood.

The CDR3 DNA is TGTGCCAGCAGCTGGGGGACAGGGACTTCCTACGAGCAGTACTTC. Translating gives CASSWGTGTSYEQYF. The rearrangement joins TRBV11-3 to TRBJ2-7, with TRBD1 matching 9 bases. This CDR3 comprises 15 residues. V gave up 4 bases and J gave up 1 base; unmatched junction bases: 5. Germline loops: CDR1 SGHNT, CDR2 YENEEA.